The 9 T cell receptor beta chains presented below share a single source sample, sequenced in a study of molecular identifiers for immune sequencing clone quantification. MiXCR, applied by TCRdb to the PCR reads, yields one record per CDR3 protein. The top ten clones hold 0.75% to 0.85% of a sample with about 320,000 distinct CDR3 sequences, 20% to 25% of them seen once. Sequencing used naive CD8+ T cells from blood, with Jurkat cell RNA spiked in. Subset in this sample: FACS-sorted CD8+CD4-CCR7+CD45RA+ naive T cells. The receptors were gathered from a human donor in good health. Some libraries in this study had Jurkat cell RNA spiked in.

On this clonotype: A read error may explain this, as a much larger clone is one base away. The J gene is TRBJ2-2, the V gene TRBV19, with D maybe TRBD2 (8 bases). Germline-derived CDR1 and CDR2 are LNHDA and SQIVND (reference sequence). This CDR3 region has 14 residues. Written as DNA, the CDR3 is TGTGCCACGAGGACAGGCGGGAGGTCCGGGGAGCTGCTTTTT. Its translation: CATRTGGRSGELLF.

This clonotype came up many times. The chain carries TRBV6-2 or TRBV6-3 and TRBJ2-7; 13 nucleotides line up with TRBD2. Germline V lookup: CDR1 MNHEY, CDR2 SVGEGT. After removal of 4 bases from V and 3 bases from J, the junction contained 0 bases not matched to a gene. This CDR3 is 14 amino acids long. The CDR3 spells CASSWTSGGYEQYF. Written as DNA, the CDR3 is TGTGCCAGCAGTTGGACTAGCGGGGGCTACGAGCAGTACTTC.

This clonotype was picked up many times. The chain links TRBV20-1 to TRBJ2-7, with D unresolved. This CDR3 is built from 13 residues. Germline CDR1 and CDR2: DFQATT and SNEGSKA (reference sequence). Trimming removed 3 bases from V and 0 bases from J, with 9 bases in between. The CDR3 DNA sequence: TGCAGTGCTAGTTTAGGCTACTCCTACGAGCAGTACTTC. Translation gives CSASLGYSYEQYF.

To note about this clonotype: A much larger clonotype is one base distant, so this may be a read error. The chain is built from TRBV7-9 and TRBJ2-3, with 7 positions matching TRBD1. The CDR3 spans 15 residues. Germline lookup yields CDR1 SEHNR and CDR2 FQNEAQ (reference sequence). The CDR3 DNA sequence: TGTGCCAACAGCGAAGGGACAGAACGCACAGATACGCAGTATTTT. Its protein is CANSEGTERTDTQYF.

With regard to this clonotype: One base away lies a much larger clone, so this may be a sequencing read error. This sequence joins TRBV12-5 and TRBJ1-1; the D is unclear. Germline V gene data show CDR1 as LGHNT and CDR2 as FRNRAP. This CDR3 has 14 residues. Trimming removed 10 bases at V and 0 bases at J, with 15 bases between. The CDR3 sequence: CANGPSLVNTEAFF. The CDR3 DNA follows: TGTGCTAATGGGCCCTCTTTGGTGAACACTGAAGCTTTCTTT.

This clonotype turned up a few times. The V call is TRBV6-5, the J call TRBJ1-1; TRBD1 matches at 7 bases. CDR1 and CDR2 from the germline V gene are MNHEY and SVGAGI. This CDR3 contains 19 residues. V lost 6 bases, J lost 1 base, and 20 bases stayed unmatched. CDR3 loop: CASSPQGPSDSRANTEAFF. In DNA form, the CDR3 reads TGTGCCAGCAGCCCACAGGGGCCCTCCGACAGCAGAGCGAACACTGAAGCTTTCTTT.

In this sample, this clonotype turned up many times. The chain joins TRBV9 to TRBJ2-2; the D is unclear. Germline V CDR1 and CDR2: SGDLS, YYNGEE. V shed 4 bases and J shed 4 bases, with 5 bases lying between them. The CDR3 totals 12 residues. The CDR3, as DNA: TGTGCCAGCAGCTGGAGCACCGGGGAGCTGTTTTTT. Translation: CASSWSTGELFF.

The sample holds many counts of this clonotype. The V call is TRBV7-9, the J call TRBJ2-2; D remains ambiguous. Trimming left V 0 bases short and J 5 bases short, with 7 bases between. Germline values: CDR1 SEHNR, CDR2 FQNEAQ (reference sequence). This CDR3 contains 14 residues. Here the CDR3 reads CASSLAPWTGELFF. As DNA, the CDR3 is TGTGCCAGCAGCTTAGCTCCTTGGACCGGGGAGCTGTTTTTT.

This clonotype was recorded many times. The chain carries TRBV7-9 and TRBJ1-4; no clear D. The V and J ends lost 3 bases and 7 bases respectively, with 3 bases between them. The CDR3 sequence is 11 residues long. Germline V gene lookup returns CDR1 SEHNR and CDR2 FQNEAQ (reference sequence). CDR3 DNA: TGTGCCAGCAGCTTTACTGAAAAACTGTTTTTT. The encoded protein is CASSFTEKLFF. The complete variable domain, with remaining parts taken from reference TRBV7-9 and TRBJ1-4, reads DTGVSQNPRHKITKRGQNVTFRCDPISEHNRLYWYRQTLGQGPEFLTYFQNEAQLEKSRLLSDRFSAERPKGSFSTLEIQRTEQGDSAMYLCASSFTEKLFFGSGTQLSVL.